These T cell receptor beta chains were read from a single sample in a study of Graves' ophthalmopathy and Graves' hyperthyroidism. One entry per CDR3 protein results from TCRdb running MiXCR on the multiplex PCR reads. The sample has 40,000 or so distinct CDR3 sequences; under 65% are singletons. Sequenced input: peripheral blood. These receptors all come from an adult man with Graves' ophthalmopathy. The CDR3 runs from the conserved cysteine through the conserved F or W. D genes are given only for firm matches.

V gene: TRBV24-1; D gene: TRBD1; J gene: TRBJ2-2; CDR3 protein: CATSDDNRDSNTGELFF
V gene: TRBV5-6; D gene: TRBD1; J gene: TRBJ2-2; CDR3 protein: CASSLGQGNTGELFF
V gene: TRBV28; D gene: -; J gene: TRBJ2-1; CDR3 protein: CASSFGKDTEQFF
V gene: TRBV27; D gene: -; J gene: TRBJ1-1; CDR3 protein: CASSLSVRGRSSTEAFF
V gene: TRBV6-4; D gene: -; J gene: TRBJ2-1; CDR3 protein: CASSEAGGGRNEQFF
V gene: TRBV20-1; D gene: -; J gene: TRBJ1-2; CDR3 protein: CSARDPRDNGFYGYTF
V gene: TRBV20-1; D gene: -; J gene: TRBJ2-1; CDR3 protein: CSASPSVSYNEQFF
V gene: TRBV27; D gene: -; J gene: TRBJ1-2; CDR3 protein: CASSLSPVGGGYTF
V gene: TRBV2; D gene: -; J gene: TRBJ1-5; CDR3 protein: CASNILAGGYEHF
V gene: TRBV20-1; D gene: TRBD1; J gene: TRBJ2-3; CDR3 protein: CSAAGQGVHTQYF
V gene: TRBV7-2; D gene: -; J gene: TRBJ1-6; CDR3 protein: CASTLSWESSSLHF
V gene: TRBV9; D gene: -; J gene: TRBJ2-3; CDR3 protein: CASSRAGGRATDTQYF
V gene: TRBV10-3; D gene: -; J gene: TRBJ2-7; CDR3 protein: CAIGTSKGPYEQYF
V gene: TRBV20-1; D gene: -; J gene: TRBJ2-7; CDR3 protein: CSARLGAGELYEQYF
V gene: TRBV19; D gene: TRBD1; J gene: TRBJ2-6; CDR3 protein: CACTIDRGSGANVLTF
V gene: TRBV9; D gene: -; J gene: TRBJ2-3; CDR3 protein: CASSVEDAVTDTQYF
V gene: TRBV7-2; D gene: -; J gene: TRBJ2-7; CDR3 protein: CASCVQGHYEQYF
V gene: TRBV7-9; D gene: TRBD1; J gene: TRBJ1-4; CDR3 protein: CAGSQTQGNNEKLFF
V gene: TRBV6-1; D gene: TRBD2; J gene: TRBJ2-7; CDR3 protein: CASSGRGTSGPLREQYF
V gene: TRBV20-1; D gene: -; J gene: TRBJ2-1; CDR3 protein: CSATTLTSGQEQFF
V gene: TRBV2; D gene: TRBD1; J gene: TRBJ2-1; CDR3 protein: CASSGHTGGNDNEQFF
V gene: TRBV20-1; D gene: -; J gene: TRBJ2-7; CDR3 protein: CSARAGTYEQYF
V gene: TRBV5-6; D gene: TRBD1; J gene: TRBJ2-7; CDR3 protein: CASSRTGNSYEQYF
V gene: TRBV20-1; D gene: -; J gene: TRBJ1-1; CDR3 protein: CSARAGQTEAFF
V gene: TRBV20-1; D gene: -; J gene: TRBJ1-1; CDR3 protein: CSASDRGGTEAFF
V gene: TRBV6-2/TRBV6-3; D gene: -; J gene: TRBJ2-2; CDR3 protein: CASSPYLTGELFF
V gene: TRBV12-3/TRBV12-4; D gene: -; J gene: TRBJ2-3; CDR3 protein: CASNNRAGKNTQYF
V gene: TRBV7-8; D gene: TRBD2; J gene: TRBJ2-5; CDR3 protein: CASSSIAPGLAGYGTQYF
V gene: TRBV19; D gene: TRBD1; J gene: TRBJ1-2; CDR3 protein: CASSIAGTGAHGYTF
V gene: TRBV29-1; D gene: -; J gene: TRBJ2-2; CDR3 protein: CSVEYPNTGELFF
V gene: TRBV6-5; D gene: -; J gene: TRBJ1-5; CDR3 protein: CASSSTKWSNQPQHF